Listed here are 28 T cell receptor beta chains from one sample, sequenced in a study of blood T cell repertoires in COVID-19. Assay used: immunoSEQ multiplex PCR; TCRdb lists only in-frame clones, some missing. The sample holds some 300,000 clones, around 89% seen once. Specimen: peripheral blood. Receptors originate from a woman in her 50s with COVID-19, enrolled during active disease.

The chain employs TRBV21-1 and TRBJ1-2; TRBD1, as called in the table, went unchecked against the DNA. TRBV21-1 is reported as a pseudogene. The CDR3 runs to 17 residues. The CDR3 bases are TGTGCCAGCAGCAAAGCAGAGACAGGGGAGGGGAACTATGGCTACACCTTC. It yields the protein CASSKAETGEGNYGYTF.

The genes are TRBV6-4 and TRBJ2-1; the match to TRBD2 covers 8 bases. The CDR3 loop spans 15 amino acids. Germline CDR1 and CDR2: MRHNA and SNTAGT. V shed 4 bases, J shed 2 bases, and the junction held 4 bases outside the gene matches. CDR3 protein: CASSVGREAYNEQFF. DNA for the CDR3: TGTGCCAGCAGTGTAGGGCGGGAGGCCTACAATGAGCAGTTCTTC.

V gene TRBV4-1 combines with J gene TRBJ2-1; 10 nucleotides align to TRBD2. Trimming took 0 bases from V and 5 from J; bases not matched to a gene: 10. There are 18 residues in the CDR3. Germline loops: CDR1 MGHRA, CDR2 YSYEKL. The CDR3 loop is CASSQDASGRGRNNEQFF. CDR3 nucleotide sequence: TGCGCCAGCAGCCAAGATGCTAGCGGGAGAGGCCGCAACAATGAGCAGTTCTTC.

The V and J genes are TRBV29-1 and TRBJ2-7; tentatively, D is TRBD2 (5 bases). The V gene lost 7 bases and the J gene lost 2 bases, with 12 bases spanning the gap. There are 12 residues in the CDR3. Germline CDR1 and CDR2: SQVTM and ANQGSEA. CDR3 in amino acids: CSGGQVPYEQYF. CDR3 coding DNA: TGCAGCGGCGGGCAGGTCCCCTACGAGCAGTACTTC.

This chain links TRBV7-2 with TRBJ1-1; D is perhaps TRBD1 (6 bases). The CDR3 has 14 residues. In germline, CDR1 is SGHTA, CDR2 FQGNSA. Trimming removed 3 bases from V and 6 bases from J, with 14 bases in between. CDR3 sequence: CASSFQGRGSEAFF. As DNA, the CDR3 is TGTGCCAGCAGCTTTCAGGGGAGGGGCTCTGAAGCTTTCTTT. Supplemented by reference TRBV7-2 and TRBJ1-1, the full variable domain reads GAGVSQSPSNKVTEKGKDVELRCDPISGHTALYWYRQSLGQGLEFLIYFQGNSAPDKSGLPSDRFSAERTGGSVSTLTIQRTQQEDSAVYLCASSFQGRGSEAFFGQGTRLTVV.

Concerning this clone itself: This sample includes further DNA sequences coding for the same CDR3. This chain links TRBV2 with TRBJ2-7, with D maybe TRBD1 (6 bases). V dropped 6 bases and J dropped 4 bases, with 10 bases sitting between them. The CDR3 covers 12 residues. In germline, CDR1 is SNHLY, CDR2 FYNNEI. The CDR3 loop is CASSGQGYEQYF. For the CDR3, the DNA is TGTGCCAGCAGCGGCCAGGGGTACGAGCAGTACTTC. Variable domain in full (rest from reference TRBV2 and TRBJ2-7): EPEVTQTPSHQVTQMGQEVILRCVPISNHLYFYWYRQILGQKVEFLVSFYNNEISEKSEIFDDQFSVERPDGSNFTLKIRSTKLEDSAMYFCASSGQGYEQYFGPGTRLTVT.

The chain has TRBV3-1 (or the pseudogene TRBV3-2) and TRBJ1-4; 9 nucleotides match TRBD1. Germline V gene data show CDR1 as LGHDT and CDR2 as YNNKEL (reference sequence). This CDR3 comprises 17 residues. The V and J ends lost 4 bases and 1 base, in that order; junction bases with no gene match: 7. This CDR3 is CASSRADRGRTNEKLFF. As DNA, the CDR3 is TGTGCCAGCAGCCGCGCGGACAGGGGTAGAACTAATGAAAAACTGTTTTTT.

This clone turned up a few times. The chain links TRBV7-9 to TRBJ1-1; the D gene is possibly TRBD1 (6 bases). V was clipped by 5 bases and J by 1 base, with 8 bases between them. The CDR3 spans 13 residues. CDR1 and CDR2 (germline): SEHNR, FQNEAQ (reference sequence). CDR3 residues: CASSQQGNTEAFF. The CDR3 nucleotides are TGTGCCAGCAGCCAACAGGGGAACACTGAAGCTTTCTTT. The complete variable domain, with remaining parts taken from reference TRBV7-9 and TRBJ1-1, reads DTGVSQNPRHKITKRGQNVTFRCDPISEHNRLYWYRQTLGQGPEFLTYFQNEAQLEKSRLLSDRFSAERPKGSFSTLEIQRTEQGDSAMYLCASSQQGNTEAFFGQGTRLTVV.

The chain links TRBV15 to TRBJ1-2; 8 bases align to TRBD1. Germline V gives CDR1 LNHNV, CDR2 YYDKDF (reference sequence). There are 14 residues in the CDR3. V dropped 3 bases and J dropped 3; count of bases not matched to a gene: 3. The CDR3 loop reads CATSRGTGYYGYTF. The CDR3 region has the DNA TGTGCCACCAGCAGGGGGACAGGATACTATGGCTACACCTTC.

This sequence joins TRBV28 and TRBJ1-5; D possibly corresponds to TRBD1 (6 bases). Trimming removed 3 bases from V and 2 bases from J, with 17 bases in between. From germline, CDR1 is MDHEN and CDR2 SYDVKM. The CDR3 is 17 residues long. Written as DNA, the CDR3 is TGTGCCAGCAGTTTGTACGGCAGGGGTTTAGGCAATCAGCCCCAGCATTTT. The encoded protein is CASSLYGRGLGNQPQHF.

The chain combines TRBV11-2 with TRBJ1-1; no reliable D call. The CDR3 is 16 amino acids. Trimming took off 1 base at V and 1 base at J, with 13 bases between the two ends. Germline V gene data show CDR1 as SGHAT and CDR2 as FQNNGV. The CDR3 DNA reads TGTGCCAGCAGCTTAGCGGCGGGGTGGAGGAACACTGAAGCTTTCTTT. It specifies CASSLAAGWRNTEAFF.

The rearrangement links TRBV18 to TRBJ2-5; D is possibly TRBD2 (5 bases). V lost 0 bases, J lost 3 bases, and 5 bases lay in between. The germline V gene has CDR1 KGHSH and CDR2 LQKENI. The CDR3 is made up of 13 amino acids. Here the CDR3 DNA reads TGTGCCAGCTCACCACCGGAGGAAGAGACCCAGTACTTC. Protein product: CASSPPEEETQYF.

The rearrangement uses TRBV18 and TRBJ2-1, with TRBD2 identical over 8 bases. The CDR3 runs to 15 residues. The germline V gene encodes CDR1 KGHSH and CDR2 LQKENI. After removal of 5 bases from V and 7 bases from J, the junction contained 10 bases not matched to a gene. The CDR3 sequence: CASSSGVAGLNEQFF. CDR3 sequence (DNA): TGTGCCAGCTCATCGGGGGTAGCGGGATTGAATGAGCAGTTCTTC.

This chain links TRBV6-5 with TRBJ1-5, with D unresolved. V was cut by 6 bases and J by 2 bases, with 11 bases left in between. The CDR3 length is 14 residues. Germline V CDR1 and CDR2: MNHEY, SVGAGI. The CDR3 loop is CASRRLGGNQPQHF. CDR3 nucleotides: TGTGCCAGCAGGAGATTAGGAGGCAATCAGCCCCAGCATTTT.

This chain uses TRBV18 with TRBJ1-4; D is unclear. CDR3 size: 16 residues. CDR1 is KGHSH, CDR2 LQKENI, per germline. Trimming cost V 0 bases and J 4 bases, with 12 bases left between them. CDR3 sequence: CASSPPEVGFNEKLFF. DNA of the CDR3: TGTGCCAGCTCACCACCGGAGGTCGGCTTTAATGAAAAACTGTTTTTT.

The CDR3 here is CSVELLGGSYEQYF. CDR3 DNA: TGCAGCGTTGAGTTATTAGGGGGAAGCTACGAGCAGTACTTC. The gene calls are TRBV29-1 and TRBJ2-7; perhaps TRBD1 as D (6 bases). The germline gives CDR1 SQVTM, CDR2 ANQGSEA. The CDR3 covers 14 residues. Trimming removed 3 bases from V and 3 bases from J, with 15 bases in between.

This rearrangement joins TRBV3-1 (or the pseudogene TRBV3-2) to TRBJ2-1, with 8 bases fitting TRBD1. This CDR3 region has 14 residues. The V gene end was trimmed by 3 bases and the J gene end by 12 bases; junction bases not matched to a gene: 10. Germline V CDR1 and CDR2: LGHDT, YNNKEL (reference sequence). CDR3 loop: CASSHSGQGQRQFF. CDR3 in DNA: TGTGCCAGCAGCCACAGCGGACAGGGTCAAAGGCAGTTCTTC.

The chain is built from TRBV5-5 and TRBJ2-7; possible D gene TRBD2, 6 bases. Germline CDR1 reads SGHKS; CDR2 reads YYEKEE (reference sequence). With 3 bases removed from V and 6 bases from J, the gap between germline ends came to 10 bases. This CDR3 is 12 amino acids long. This CDR3 reads CASSWRDSEQYF. CDR3 nucleotide sequence: TGTGCCAGCAGCTGGCGGGACTCCGAGCAGTACTTC.

This clone showed up just once. The CDR3 sequence: CASRSTPGQGNGELFF. For the CDR3, the DNA is TGCGCCAGCAGATCAACCCCGGGACAGGGGAACGGGGAGCTGTTTTTT. This sequence joins TRBV5-1 and TRBJ2-2; 10 nucleotides agree with TRBD1. Germline loops: CDR1 SGHRS, CDR2 YFSETQ. CDR3 size: 16 residues. The trim removed 5 bases at V and 7 bases at J, leaving 11 bases unmatched.

This clone showed up just once. The V and J genes are TRBV7-9 and TRBJ2-1; 10 bases map to TRBD2. Germline assignment: CDR1 SEHNR and CDR2 FQNEAQ (reference sequence). The J segment lost 0 bases and the V segment lost 3 bases, leaving 2 bases of the junction unmatched. The CDR3 has 16 amino acids. CDR3 sequence: CASSFSGRSSYNEQFF. CDR3 in DNA: TGTGCCAGCAGCTTTAGCGGGAGGAGCTCCTACAATGAGCAGTTCTTC.

This sequence joins TRBV2 and TRBJ1-1; D is possibly TRBD1 (5 bases). The V and J ends lost 3 bases and 3 bases respectively, with 8 bases between them. The CDR3 contains 13 residues. Germline CDR1 is SNHLY and CDR2 is FYNNEI. The CDR3 region is CASSEQGYTEAFF. The CDR3 nucleotides are TGTGCCAGCAGTGAGCAGGGATACACTGAAGCTTTCTTT.

J is TRBJ2-7 and V is TRBV5-1; possibly TRBD1 for D (6 bases). Germline V gene lookup returns CDR1 SGHRS and CDR2 YFSETQ. With 3 bases removed from V and 1 base from J, the gap between germline ends came to 11 bases. This CDR3 region has 14 residues. The CDR3 bases are TGCGCCAGCAGCTCGCCAGGGGCGTCCTACGAGCAGTACTTC. It encodes CASSSPGASYEQYF.

CDR3 region: CASSDFAPASYNEQFF. The CDR3, as DNA: TGTGCCAGCAGTGACTTCGCCCCCGCGTCCTACAATGAGCAGTTCTTC. This chain uses TRBV6-4 with TRBJ2-1; no firm D call. The V and J ends lost 1 base and 1 base respectively, with 11 bases between them. CDR1 MRHNA and CDR2 SNTAGT come from the germline V gene. This CDR3 spans 16 amino acids.

The J gene is TRBJ2-1, the V gene TRBV5-1, with 10 positions matching TRBD2. Germline V gene sequence: CDR1 SGHRS, CDR2 YFSETQ. Germline trimming cut 4 bases from V and 6 bases from J; bases unmatched to any gene: 7. This CDR3 comprises 15 residues. CDR3 amino acids: CASSPPAGGSNEQFF. CDR3 DNA sequence: TGCGCCAGCAGCCCCCCAGCGGGAGGGAGCAATGAGCAGTTCTTC.

The chain links TRBV27 to TRBJ2-7; D gene uncertain. This CDR3 has 14 residues. V gave up 5 bases and J gave up 2 bases, with 13 bases separating them. Germline V gene sequence: CDR1 MNHEY, CDR2 SMNVEV (reference sequence). The CDR3 DNA reads TGTGCCAGCAGTCGACTTACTGGCACCTACGAGCAGTACTTC. This translates into CASSRLTGTYEQYF.

V and J are TRBV14 and TRBJ2-7, with 12 bases fitting TRBD1. This CDR3 has 16 amino acids. Germline values: CDR1 SGHDN, CDR2 FVKESK. J was trimmed by 6 bases and V by 0 bases; bases with no gene match: 6. The CDR3 DNA sequence: TGTGCCAGCAGCCAAGAATATGGGACAGGGGGCGTCGAGCAGTACTTC. Translating it yields CASSQEYGTGGVEQYF.

The J gene is TRBJ2-7, the V gene TRBV11-2; D not resolved. V shed 2 bases and J shed 2 bases, with 10 bases lying between them. This CDR3 region has 14 residues. Looked up from germline, CDR1 is SGHAT and CDR2 is FQNNGV. The CDR3 loop is CASSLSTGAYEQYF. As DNA, the CDR3 is TGTGCCAGCAGCTTATCGACTGGTGCCTACGAGCAGTACTTC.

The chain combines TRBV18 with TRBJ2-3; tentative D call: TRBD1 (6 bases). Trimming cost V 5 bases and J 7 bases, with 16 bases left between them. Germline V gene lookup returns CDR1 KGHSH and CDR2 LQKENI. There are 14 residues in the CDR3. CDR3 sequence: CASSSAGVRNTQYF. In nucleotides, the CDR3 is TGTGCCAGCTCATCTGCAGGGGTTCGCAATACGCAGTATTTT.